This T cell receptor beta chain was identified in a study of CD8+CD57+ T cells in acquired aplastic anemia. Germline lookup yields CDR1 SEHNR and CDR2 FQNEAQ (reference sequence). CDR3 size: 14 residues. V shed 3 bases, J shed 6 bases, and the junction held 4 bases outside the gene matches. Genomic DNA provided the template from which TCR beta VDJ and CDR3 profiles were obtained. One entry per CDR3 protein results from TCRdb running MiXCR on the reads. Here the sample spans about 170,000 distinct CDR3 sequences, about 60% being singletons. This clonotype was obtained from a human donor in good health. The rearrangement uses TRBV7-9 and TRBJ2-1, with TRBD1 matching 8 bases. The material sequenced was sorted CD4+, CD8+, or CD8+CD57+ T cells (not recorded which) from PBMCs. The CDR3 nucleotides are TGTGCCAGCAGCTTTGAAGGACAGGGCAATGAGCAGTTCTTC. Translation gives CASSFEGQGNEQFF.